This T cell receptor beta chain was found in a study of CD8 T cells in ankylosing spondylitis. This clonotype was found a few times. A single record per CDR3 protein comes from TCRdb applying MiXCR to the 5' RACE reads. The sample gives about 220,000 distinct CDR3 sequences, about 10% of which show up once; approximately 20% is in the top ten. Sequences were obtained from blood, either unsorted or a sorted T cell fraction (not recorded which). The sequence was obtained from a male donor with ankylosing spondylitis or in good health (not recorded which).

CDR3 bases: TGCAGTGCTGGACTAGCGGGAAATGAGCAGTTCTTC. It translates to CSAGLAGNEQFF. The chain links TRBV20-1 to TRBJ2-1; 12 bases line up with TRBD2. The CDR3 totals 12 residues. The ends lost 5 bases at V and 7 bases at J; junction bases unmatched: 0. Germline CDR1 DFQATT, CDR2 SNEGSKA (reference sequence).